A selection of T cell receptor beta chains follows, all from one sample in a study of T-cell reconstitution after alpha-beta-depleted transplantation in children. A single record per CDR3 protein comes from TCRdb applying MiXCR to the PCR reads. The top ten clones hold around 4.3% of a sample with about 200,000 distinct CDR3 sequences, 5% to 7.5% of them seen once. Sequenced material: PBMCs, taken before TCRalphabeta/CD19-depleted stem cell transplant. The receptors shown here come from a girl under three years old with combined immunodeficiency, due to receive a stem cell transplant. The CDR3 runs from the conserved cysteine through the conserved F or W. A D gene is named only where the DNA matches it firmly. A row's size may be missing; if present it is once, few, many or a size class.

D | J | V | size | DNA | CDR3
TRBD2 | TRBJ2-1 | TRBV27 | many | TGTGCCAGCAGTTTTCTGGGCGGACTAGAATACAATGAGCAGTTCTTC | CASSFLGGLEYNEQFF
- | TRBJ2-3 | TRBV20-1 | many | TGCAGTGCTAGTTTGATACTAGCTACGAGCACAGATACGCAGTATTTT | CSASLILATSTDTQYF
TRBD1 | TRBJ2-1 | TRBV15 | many | TGTGCCACCAGCAGGGCATCCGGGACAGGGAGAAATGAGCAGTTCTTC | CATSRASGTGRNEQFF
- | TRBJ2-2 | TRBV3-1 | many | TGTGCCAGCAGCCAAGGACTACCAGGGTCGTGGGGCACCGGGGAGCTGTTTTTT | CASSQGLPGSWGTGELFF
- | TRBJ2-1 | TRBV7-9 | many | TGTGCCAGCAGCTTTAGGGGACAGAGCGGGGTGTACAATGAGCAGTTCTTC | CASSFRGQSGVYNEQFF
TRBD1 | TRBJ1-2 | TRBV20-1 | few | TGCAGTGCTCGGGACAGTCCTCAGCCAAACTATGGCTACACCTTC | CSARDSPQPNYGYTF
- | TRBJ1-4 | TRBV27 | many | TGTGCCAGCAGTTTATCGATTGGGGTACTGAATGAAAAACTGTTTTTT | CASSLSIGVLNEKLFF
- | TRBJ1-2 | TRBV28 | many | TGTGCCAGCAGTATCCCTGACACAGGCTATGGCTACACCTTC | CASSIPDTGYGYTF
- | TRBJ2-3 | TRBV12-3/TRBV12-4 | many | TGTGCCAGCAGTTTAGGGGGTGAAGATACGCAGTATTTT | CASSLGGEDTQYF
TRBD1 | TRBJ1-1 | TRBV4-2 | - | TGTGCCAGCAGCCCGACAGGGTTTTTGTACACTGAAGCTTTCTTT | CASSPTGFLYTEAFF